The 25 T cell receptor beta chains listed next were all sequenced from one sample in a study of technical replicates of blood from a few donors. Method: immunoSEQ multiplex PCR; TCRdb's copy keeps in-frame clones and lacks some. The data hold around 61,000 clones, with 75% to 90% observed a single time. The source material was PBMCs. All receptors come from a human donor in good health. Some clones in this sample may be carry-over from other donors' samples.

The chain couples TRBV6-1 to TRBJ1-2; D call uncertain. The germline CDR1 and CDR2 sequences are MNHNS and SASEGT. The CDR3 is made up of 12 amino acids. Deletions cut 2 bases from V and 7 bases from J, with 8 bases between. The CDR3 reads CASSETVLGYTF. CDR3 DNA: TGTGCCAGCAGTGAAACGGTACTTGGCTACACCTTC.

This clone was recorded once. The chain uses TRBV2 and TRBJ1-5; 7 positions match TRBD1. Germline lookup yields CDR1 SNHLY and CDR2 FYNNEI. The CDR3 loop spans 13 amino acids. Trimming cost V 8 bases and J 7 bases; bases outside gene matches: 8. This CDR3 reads CASGRSGQQPQHF. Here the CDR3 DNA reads TGTGCCAGCGGTCGATCGGGACAGCAGCCCCAGCATTTT.

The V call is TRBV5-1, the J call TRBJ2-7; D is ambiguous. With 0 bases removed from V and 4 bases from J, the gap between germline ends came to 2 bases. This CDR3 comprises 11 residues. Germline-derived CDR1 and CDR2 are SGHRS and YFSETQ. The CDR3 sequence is CASSLAYEQYF. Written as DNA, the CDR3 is TGCGCCAGCAGCTTGGCTTACGAGCAGTACTTC.

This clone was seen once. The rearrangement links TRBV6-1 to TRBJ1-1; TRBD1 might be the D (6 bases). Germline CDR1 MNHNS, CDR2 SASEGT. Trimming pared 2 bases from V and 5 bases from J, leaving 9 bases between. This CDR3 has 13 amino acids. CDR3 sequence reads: CASSEKQGTEAFF. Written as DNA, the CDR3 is TGTGCCAGCAGTGAAAAGCAGGGGACTGAAGCTTTCTTT.

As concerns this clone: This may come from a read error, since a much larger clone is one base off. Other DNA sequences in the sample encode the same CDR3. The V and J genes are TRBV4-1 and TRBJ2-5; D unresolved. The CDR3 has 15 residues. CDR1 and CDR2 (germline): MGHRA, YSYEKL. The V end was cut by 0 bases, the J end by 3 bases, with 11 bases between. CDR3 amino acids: CASSQDEGTEETQYF. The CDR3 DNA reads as TGCGCCAGCAGCCAAGATGAAGGAACAGAAGAGACCCAGTACTTC.

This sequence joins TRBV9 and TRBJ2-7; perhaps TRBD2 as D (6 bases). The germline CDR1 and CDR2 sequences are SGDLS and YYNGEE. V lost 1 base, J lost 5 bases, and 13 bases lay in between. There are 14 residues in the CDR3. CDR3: CASSVYGGTDEQYF. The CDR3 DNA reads TGTGCCAGCAGCGTATACGGCGGGACGGACGAGCAGTACTTC.

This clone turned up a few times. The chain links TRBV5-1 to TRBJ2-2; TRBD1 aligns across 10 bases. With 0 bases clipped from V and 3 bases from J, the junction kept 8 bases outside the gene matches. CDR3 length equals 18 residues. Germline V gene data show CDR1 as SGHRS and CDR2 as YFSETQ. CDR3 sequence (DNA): TGCGCCAGCAGCTTGGGTTTCCGGGGACAGGGGTACACCGGGGAGCTGTTTTTT. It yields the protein CASSLGFRGQGYTGELFF.

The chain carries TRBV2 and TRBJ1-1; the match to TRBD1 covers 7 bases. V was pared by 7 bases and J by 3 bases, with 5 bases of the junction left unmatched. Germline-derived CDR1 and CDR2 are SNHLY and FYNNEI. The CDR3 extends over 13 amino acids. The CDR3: CASIGRGDTEAFF. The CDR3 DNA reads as TGTGCCAGCATTGGCAGGGGGGACACTGAAGCTTTCTTT. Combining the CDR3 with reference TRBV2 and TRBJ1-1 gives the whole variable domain EPEVTQTPSHQVTQMGQEVILRCVPISNHLYFYWYRQILGQKVEFLVSFYNNEISEKSEIFDDQFSVERPDGSNFTLKIRSTKLEDSAMYFCASIGRGDTEAFFGQGTRLTVV.

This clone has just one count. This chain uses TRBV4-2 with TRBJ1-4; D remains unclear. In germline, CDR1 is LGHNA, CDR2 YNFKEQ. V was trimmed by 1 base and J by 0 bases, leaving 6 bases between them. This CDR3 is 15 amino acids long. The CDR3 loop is CASSQVFATNEKLFF. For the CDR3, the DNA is TGTGCCAGCAGCCAAGTCTTTGCAACTAATGAAAAACTGTTTTTT.

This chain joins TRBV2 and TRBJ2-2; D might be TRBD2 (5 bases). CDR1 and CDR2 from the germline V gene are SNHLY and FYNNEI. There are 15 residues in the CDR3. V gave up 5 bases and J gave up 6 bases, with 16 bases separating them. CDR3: CASSLRRGPAGELFF. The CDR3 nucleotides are TGTGCCAGCAGTCTTCGGAGAGGGCCCGCCGGGGAGCTGTTTTTT.

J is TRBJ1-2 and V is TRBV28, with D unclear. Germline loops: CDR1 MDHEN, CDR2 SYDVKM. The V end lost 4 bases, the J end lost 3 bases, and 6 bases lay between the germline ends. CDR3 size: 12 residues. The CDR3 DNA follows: TGTGCCAGCAGTTCAGTGGACTATGGCTACACCTTC. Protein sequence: CASSSVDYGYTF.

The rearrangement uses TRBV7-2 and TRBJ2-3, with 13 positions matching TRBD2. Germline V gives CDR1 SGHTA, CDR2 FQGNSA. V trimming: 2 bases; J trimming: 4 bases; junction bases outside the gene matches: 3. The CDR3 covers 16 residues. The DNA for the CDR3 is TGTGCCAGCAGCTTACTACTAGCGGGGGGGGCAGATACGCAGTATTTT. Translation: CASSLLLAGGADTQYF. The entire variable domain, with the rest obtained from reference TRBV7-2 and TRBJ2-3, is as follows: GAGVSQSPSNKVTEKGKDVELRCDPISGHTALYWYRQSLGQGLEFLIYFQGNSAPDKSGLPSDRFSAERTGGSVSTLTIQRTQQEDSAVYLCASSLLLAGGADTQYFGPGTRLTVL.

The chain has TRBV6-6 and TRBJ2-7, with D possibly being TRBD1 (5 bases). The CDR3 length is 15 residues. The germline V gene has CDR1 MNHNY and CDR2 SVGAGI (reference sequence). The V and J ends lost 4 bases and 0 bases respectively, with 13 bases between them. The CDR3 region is CASSLTVSSSYEQYF. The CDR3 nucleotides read TGTGCCAGCAGTTTGACAGTTTCCAGCTCCTACGAGCAGTACTTC.

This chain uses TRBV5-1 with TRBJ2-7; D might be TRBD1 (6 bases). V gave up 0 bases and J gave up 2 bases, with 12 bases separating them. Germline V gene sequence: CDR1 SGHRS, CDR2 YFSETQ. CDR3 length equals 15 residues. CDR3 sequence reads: CASSLELTGTYEQYF. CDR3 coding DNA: TGCGCCAGCAGCTTGGAACTGACAGGAACCTACGAGCAGTACTTC. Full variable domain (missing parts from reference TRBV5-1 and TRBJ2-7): KAGVTQTPRYLIKTRGQQVTLSCSPISGHRSVSWYQQTPGQGLQFLFEYFSETQRNKGNFPGRFSGRQFSNSRSEMNVSTLELGDSALYLCASSLELTGTYEQYFGPGTRLTVT.

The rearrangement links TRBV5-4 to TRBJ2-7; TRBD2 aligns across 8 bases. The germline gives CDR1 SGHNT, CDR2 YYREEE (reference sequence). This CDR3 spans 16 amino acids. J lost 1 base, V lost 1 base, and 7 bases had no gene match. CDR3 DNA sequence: TGTGCCAGCAGCTTGAATCCTAGCGGGCTTTCCTACGAGCAGTACTTC. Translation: CASSLNPSGLSYEQYF.

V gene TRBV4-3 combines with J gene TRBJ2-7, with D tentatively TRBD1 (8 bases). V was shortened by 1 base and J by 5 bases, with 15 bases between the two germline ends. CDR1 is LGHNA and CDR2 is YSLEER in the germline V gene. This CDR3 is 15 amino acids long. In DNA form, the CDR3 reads TGCGCCAGCAGCCAAGGGGGGGGACAGGCTGACGAGCAGTACTTC. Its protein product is CASSQGGGQADEQYF.

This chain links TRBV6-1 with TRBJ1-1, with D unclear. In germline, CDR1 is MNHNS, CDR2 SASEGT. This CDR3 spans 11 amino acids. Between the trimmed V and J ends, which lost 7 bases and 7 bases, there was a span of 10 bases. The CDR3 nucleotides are TGTGCCAGCACCCATCCCAGTGAAGCTTTCTTT. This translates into CASTHPSEAFF.

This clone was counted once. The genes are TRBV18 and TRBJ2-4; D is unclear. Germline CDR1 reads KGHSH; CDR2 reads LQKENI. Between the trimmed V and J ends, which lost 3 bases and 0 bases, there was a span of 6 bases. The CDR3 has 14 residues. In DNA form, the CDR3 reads TGTGCCAGCTCACCCACGGGAGCCAAAAACATTCAGTACTTC. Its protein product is CASSPTGAKNIQYF.

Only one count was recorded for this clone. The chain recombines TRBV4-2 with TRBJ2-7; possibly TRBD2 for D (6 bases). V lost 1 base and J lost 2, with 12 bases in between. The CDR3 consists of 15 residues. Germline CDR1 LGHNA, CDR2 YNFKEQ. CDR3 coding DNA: TGTGCCAGCAGCCAAGTGGGGGAGGATGCCTACGAGCAGTACTTC. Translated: CASSQVGEDAYEQYF.

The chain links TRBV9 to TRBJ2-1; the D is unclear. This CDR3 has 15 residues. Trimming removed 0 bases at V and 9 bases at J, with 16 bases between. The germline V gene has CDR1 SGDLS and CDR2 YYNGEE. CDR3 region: CASSVGDATVAEQFF. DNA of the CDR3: TGTGCCAGCAGCGTAGGTGATGCAACGGTTGCTGAGCAGTTCTTC.

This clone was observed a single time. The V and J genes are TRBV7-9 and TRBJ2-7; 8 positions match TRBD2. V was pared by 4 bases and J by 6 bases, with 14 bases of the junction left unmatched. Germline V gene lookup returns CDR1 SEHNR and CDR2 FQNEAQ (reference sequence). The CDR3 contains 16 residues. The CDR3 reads CASSSGGSGALSEQYF. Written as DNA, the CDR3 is TGTGCCAGCAGCTCCGGGGGTAGCGGGGCGCTTTCCGAGCAGTACTTC.

This CDR3 is CASSYSIWGDGNTIYF. For the CDR3, the DNA is TGTGCCAGCAGTTACTCGATCTGGGGAGACGGAAACACCATATATTTT. V is TRBV6-5 and J is TRBJ1-3; D is unresolved. The germline CDR1 and CDR2 sequences are MNHEY and SVGAGI. The CDR3 sequence is 16 residues long. The V end lost 0 bases, the J end lost 4 bases, and 13 bases lay between the germline ends.

DNA of the CDR3: TGCGCCAGCAGGAAACTAGCGACTAGCACAGATACGCAGTATTTT. Translation gives CASRKLATSTDTQYF. The J gene is TRBJ2-3, the V gene TRBV10-2, with 7 bases lining up with TRBD2. After removal of 6 bases from V and 0 bases from J, the junction contained 6 bases not matched to a gene. The CDR3 extends over 15 amino acids. Germline assignment: CDR1 WSHSY and CDR2 SAAADI.

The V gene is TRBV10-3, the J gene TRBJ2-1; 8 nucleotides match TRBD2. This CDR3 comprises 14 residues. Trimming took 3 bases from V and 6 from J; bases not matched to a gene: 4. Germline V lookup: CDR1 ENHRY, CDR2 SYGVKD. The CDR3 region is CAISDQRERNEQFF. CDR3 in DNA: TGTGCCATCAGTGACCAGCGGGAGCGCAATGAGCAGTTCTTC.

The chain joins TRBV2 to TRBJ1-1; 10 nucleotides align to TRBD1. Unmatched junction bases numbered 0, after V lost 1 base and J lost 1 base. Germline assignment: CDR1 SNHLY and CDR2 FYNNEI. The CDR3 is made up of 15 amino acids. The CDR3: CASSEGTGGNTEAFF. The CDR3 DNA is TGTGCCAGCAGTGAAGGGACAGGGGGGAACACTGAAGCTTTCTTT.